This entry lists 25 T cell receptor beta chains sequenced from one sample in a study of neurological immune-mediated disorders. TCRdb fed the 5' RACE reads into MiXCR, producing one record per CDR3 protein. The sample lists fewer than 110,000 distinct CDR3 sequences, about 10% occurring once. Time point of the sample: longitudinal time-point 3. Sequencing was performed on PBMCs. All receptors derive from a female donor with HTLV-1-associated myelopathy (HAM/TSP).

This clonotype was recorded many times. J is TRBJ2-3 and V is TRBV4-1, with D possibly matching TRBD1 (6 bases). CDR1 is MGHRA and CDR2 is YSYEKL in the germline V gene. The germline V and J ends were trimmed by 1 base and 5 bases, with 13 bases remaining between them. The CDR3 length is 15 residues. CDR3 loop: CASSQGGHTGDTQYF. As DNA, the CDR3 is TGCGCCAGCAGCCAAGGGGGGCACACCGGAGATACGCAGTATTTT.

This clonotype was counted many times. This chain links TRBV9 with TRBJ2-1, with 9 bases lining up with TRBD2. Germline loops: CDR1 SGDLS, CDR2 YYNGEE. The junction had 4 bases not matched to a gene; V was cut back by 0 bases and J by 0 bases. The length of the CDR3 is 17 residues. This chain's CDR3 is CASSVGDSGGSYNEQFF. The DNA for the CDR3 is TGTGCCAGCAGCGTAGGGGATAGCGGGGGCTCCTACAATGAGCAGTTCTTC.

This clonotype was counted a few times. This may stem from a read error, because a much larger clone lies one nucleotide away. The chain is built from TRBV7-9 and TRBJ1-1, with D perhaps matching TRBD1 (6 bases). The germline CDR1 and CDR2 sequences are SEHNR and FQNEAQ (reference sequence). Trimming took off 6 bases at V and 1 base at J, with 15 bases between the two ends. The CDR3 runs to 15 residues. The CDR3 nucleotides read TGTGCCAGCAGGTCTATCGGACAGAAGAACACTGAAGCTTTCTTT. Amino acids: CASRSIGQKNTEAFF.

This clonotype has a count of ten or more. The chain links TRBV20-1 to TRBJ2-7; 9 bases line up with TRBD2. The CDR3 covers 15 residues. From germline, CDR1 is DFQATT and CDR2 SNEGSKA (reference sequence). J gave up 6 bases and V 0 bases, and 9 bases lay outside the gene matches. As DNA, the CDR3 is TGCAGTGCTAGAGATGGCCAGCGGGGGGCCCGCGAGCAGTACTTC. It is translated as CSARDGQRGAREQYF.

This clonotype appeared a few times. This chain links TRBV5-1 with TRBJ2-6; 9 nucleotides agree with TRBD2. There are 18 residues in the CDR3. Per germline, CDR1 SGHRS and CDR2 YFSETQ. Trimming at V came to 0 bases and at J to 0 bases, leaving 4 bases not matched to a gene. CDR3 coding DNA: TGCGCCAGCAGCTTGGTTAGCGGGGGCCCCTCTGGGGCCAACGTCCTGACTTTC. This codes for CASSLVSGGPSGANVLTF. Together with reference TRBV5-1 and TRBJ2-6, the CDR3 gives the full variable domain: KAGVTQTPRYLIKTRGQQVTLSCSPISGHRSVSWYQQTPGQGLQFLFEYFSETQRNKGNFPGRFSGRQFSNSRSEMNVSTLELGDSALYLCASSLVSGGPSGANVLTFGAGSRLTVL.

The table lists this clonotype with many counts. The rearrangement joins TRBV6-1 to TRBJ2-3; D possibly corresponds to TRBD1 (6 bases). Looked up from germline, CDR1 is MNHNS and CDR2 is SASEGT. Trimming left V 4 bases short and J 1 base short, with 12 bases between. The CDR3 is 15 residues long. The CDR3 region has the DNA TGTGCCAGCAGTGCCCCGGACAGTGGCACAGATACGCAGTATTTT. Encoded protein: CASSAPDSGTDTQYF.

This clonotype was counted between two and nine times. This chain links TRBV6-5 with TRBJ2-3; tentatively, D is TRBD2 (6 bases). From germline, CDR1 is MNHEY and CDR2 SVGAGI. CDR3 size: 15 residues. The ends were cut back, 4 bases at V and 5 bases at J, with 16 bases in the middle. For the CDR3, the DNA is TGTGCCAGCAGTTCCCGGACGGGGGTAGGAGATACGCAGTATTTT. Translating gives CASSSRTGVGDTQYF.

This clonotype was detected ten times or more. The V gene is TRBV20-1, the J gene TRBJ1-4; TRBD1 aligns across 9 bases. J lost 5 bases, V lost 6 bases, and 4 bases had no gene match. Germline CDR1 reads DFQATT; CDR2 reads SNEGSKA (reference sequence). The CDR3 extends over 13 amino acids. CDR3 DNA sequence: TGCAGTGCGACTGGACAGGGGAATGAAAAACTGTTTTTT. Translation gives CSATGQGNEKLFF.

This clonotype has a count of ten or more. The gene calls are TRBV7-8 and TRBJ1-1, with 7 bases aligning to TRBD1. Germline CDR1 and CDR2: SGHVS and FQNEAQ. CDR3 length: 15 residues. The V gene end was trimmed by 3 bases and the J gene end by 1 base; junction bases not matched to a gene: 5. The CDR3 loop is CASSLNRGRNTEAFF. CDR3 DNA sequence: TGTGCCAGCAGCTTGAACAGGGGACGGAACACTGAAGCTTTCTTT.

This clonotype showed up many times. The V and J genes are TRBV6-1 and TRBJ2-1; TRBD1 aligns across 9 bases. The germline CDR1 and CDR2 sequences are MNHNS and SASEGT. There are 13 residues in the CDR3. Unmatched junction bases numbered 5, after V lost 6 bases and J lost 8 bases. CDR3 sequence: CASRLWTGDEQFF. CDR3 DNA: TGTGCCAGCAGACTCTGGACAGGGGATGAGCAGTTCTTC.

This rearrangement joins TRBV7-8 to TRBJ1-6; 9 bases match TRBD1. This CDR3 is built from 14 residues. The ends lost 2 bases at V and 8 bases at J; junction bases unmatched: 1. The germline V gene encodes CDR1 SGHVS and CDR2 FQNEAQ. The CDR3, as DNA: TGTGCCAGCAGCTTAAACAGGGGGCATTCACCCCTCCACTTT. As protein: CASSLNRGHSPLHF.

This clonotype occurred many times. The J gene is TRBJ2-1, the V gene TRBV5-1; 12 positions agree with TRBD2. The germline V gene has CDR1 SGHRS and CDR2 YFSETQ. The CDR3 spans 17 residues. After removal of 4 bases from V and 7 bases from J, the junction contained 12 bases not matched to a gene. CDR3 sequence reads: CASSPPGLAGGYNEQFF. In nucleotides, the CDR3 is TGCGCCAGCAGCCCCCCCGGGCTAGCGGGGGGGTATAATGAGCAGTTCTTC.

This clonotype was seen ten or more times. The V gene is TRBV10-3, the J gene TRBJ1-3, with D perhaps TRBD1 (6 bases). Trimming stripped 6 bases from V and 2 bases from J, with 11 bases between. CDR3 size: 14 residues. Germline-derived CDR1 and CDR2 are ENHRY and SYGVKD. The CDR3, as DNA: TGTGCCATCAGGGACAGTGGTGCTGGAAACACCATATATTTT. Translated: CAIRDSGAGNTIYF.

This clonotype has a handful of counts. The chain carries TRBV4-1 and TRBJ2-1, with D perhaps matching TRBD2 (5 bases). The length of the CDR3 is 15 residues. The V end was cut by 0 bases, the J end by 5 bases, with 11 bases between. The germline V gene encodes CDR1 MGHRA and CDR2 YSYEKL. The CDR3 loop is CASSQDPSSDNEQFF. Written as DNA, the CDR3 is TGCGCCAGCAGCCAAGATCCTAGTAGCGACAATGAGCAGTTCTTC.

The V gene is TRBV2, the J gene TRBJ2-1; possible D gene TRBD2, 5 bases. The CDR3 has 15 amino acids. Germline V gene sequence: CDR1 SNHLY, CDR2 FYNNEI. V dropped 2 bases and J dropped 7 bases, with 15 bases sitting between them. The CDR3, as DNA: TGTGCCAGCAGTGAACTGAGTGGGCCGGGGAATGAGCAGTTCTTC. It encodes CASSELSGPGNEQFF.

Many counts were recorded for this clonotype. This chain uses TRBV24-1 with TRBJ2-3; 8 bases are a match to TRBD2. Germline trimming cut 4 bases from V and 4 bases from J; bases unmatched to any gene: 9. Germline lookup yields CDR1 KGHDR and CDR2 SFDVKD. This CDR3 is 16 amino acids long. The CDR3 DNA follows: TGTGCCACCAGTGACATGACCCCGGGGGGGGCAGATACGCAGTATTTT. Translating it yields CATSDMTPGGADTQYF.

Of note for this clonotype: Possible read error: a much larger clone is one base away. The chain couples TRBV5-6 to TRBJ2-3; D possibly corresponds to TRBD2 (6 bases). The CDR3 extends over 15 amino acids. Trimming removed 0 bases from V and 4 bases from J, with 12 bases in between. The V gene's germline CDR1 is SGHDT and CDR2 YYEEEE. CDR3 region: CASSLGRVGADTQYF. The CDR3, as DNA: TGTGCCAGCAGCTTGGGGAGGGTCGGGGCAGATACGCAGTATTTT.

This clonotype was seen repeatedly, ten times or more. This chain joins TRBV20-1 and TRBJ2-5, with D possibly TRBD1 on 5 matching bases. CDR1 DFQATT and CDR2 SNEGSKA come from the germline V gene (reference sequence). Trimming took 7 bases from V and 1 from J, leaving 13 bases between them. The CDR3 covers 13 residues. The CDR3 DNA is TGCAGTGTAATCCCAGGGCCCCAAGAGACCCAGTACTTC. Protein product: CSVIPGPQETQYF.

This clonotype has a count of ten or more. This chain connects TRBV5-1 to TRBJ2-7; 8 bases match TRBD2. The germline gives CDR1 SGHRS, CDR2 YFSETQ. J lost 4 bases, V lost 4 bases, and 7 bases had no gene match. This CDR3 region has 14 residues. This CDR3 is CASSPGGGRYEQYF. The DNA of the CDR3 is TGCGCCAGCAGCCCGGGAGGGGGGCGTTACGAGCAGTACTTC.

This clonotype was found a few times. The chain carries TRBV5-1 and TRBJ2-2, with D perhaps matching TRBD1 (6 bases). The CDR3 spans 15 residues. Germline lookup yields CDR1 SGHRS and CDR2 YFSETQ. Trimming cost V 5 bases and J 6 bases, with 17 bases left between them. CDR3 region: CASSQPGHPAGELFF. CDR3 coding DNA: TGCGCCAGCAGTCAACCGGGACACCCCGCCGGGGAGCTGTTTTTT.

The chain employs TRBV6-6 and TRBJ1-1; D uncertain. The germline V and J ends were trimmed by 2 bases and 7 bases, with 11 bases remaining between them. CDR1 is MNHNY, CDR2 SVGAGI, per germline (reference sequence). This CDR3 has 13 residues. The DNA for the CDR3 is TGTGCCAGCAGTTACCCGGACCGAGATGAAGCTTTCTTT. Its translation is CASSYPDRDEAFF.

This clonotype was detected ten times or more. This chain uses TRBV5-1 with TRBJ2-7, with TRBD2 matching over 10 bases. J gave up 3 bases and V 4 bases, and 10 bases lay outside the gene matches. From germline, CDR1 is SGHRS and CDR2 YFSETQ. The CDR3 contains 16 residues. CDR3 nucleotides: TGCGCCAGCAGCCCCATTCGGACTAGCGGCCTCTACGAGCAGTACTTC. Its translation is CASSPIRTSGLYEQYF.

Concerning this clonotype: The DNA is omitted, as the CDR3 cannot be located on it reliably, and the CDR3 follows TCRdb's listing. V gene TRBV7-6 combines with J gene TRBJ1-2. From its first to its last residue, the CDR3 has 12 amino acids. Germline-derived CDR1 and CDR2 are SGHVS and FNYEAQ. CDR3 amino acids: CAKGEENYGCTF.

Ten or more counts support this clonotype. The chain carries TRBV5-1 and TRBJ2-5; D gene uncertain. V gave up 5 bases and J gave up 1 base, with 9 bases separating them. The length of the CDR3 is 13 residues. CDR1 is SGHRS and CDR2 is YFSETQ in the germline V gene. The CDR3 loop is CASRMVFQETQYF. CDR3 DNA sequence: TGCGCCAGCAGAATGGTGTTCCAAGAGACCCAGTACTTC.

A few counts support this clonotype. The rearrangement links TRBV20-1 to TRBJ2-1; D possibly corresponds to TRBD1 (5 bases). Germline V gives CDR1 DFQATT, CDR2 SNEGSKA (reference sequence). Trimming stripped 6 bases from V and 4 bases from J, with 16 bases between. The CDR3 consists of 14 residues. The chain's CDR3 is CSAVGGQSYNEQFF. The CDR3 DNA reads TGCAGTGCCGTGGGCGGACAATCTTACAATGAGCAGTTCTTC.